This TCR beta chain is from a study of T cell changes during pregnancy in multiple sclerosis. Clones were read by immunoSEQ multiplex PCR, and TCRdb kept only the in-frame ones, dropping some. This table holds 75,000 to 100,000 clones, about 91% found once. V was cut by 4 bases and J by 3 bases, with 14 bases left in between. This CDR3 region has 15 residues. Germline V lookup: CDR1 SGHRS, CDR2 YFSETQ. Sequenced here: peripheral blood, sampled after pregnancy. V is TRBV5-1 and J is TRBJ2-1; a possible D gene is TRBD2 (6 bases). The sequence was collected from a female donor in good health, enrolled as a control in a pregnancy study. CDR3 residues: CASSASEEGYNEQFF. The CDR3 bases are TGCGCCAGCAGCGCCTCGGAGGAGGGCTACAATGAGCAGTTCTTC.